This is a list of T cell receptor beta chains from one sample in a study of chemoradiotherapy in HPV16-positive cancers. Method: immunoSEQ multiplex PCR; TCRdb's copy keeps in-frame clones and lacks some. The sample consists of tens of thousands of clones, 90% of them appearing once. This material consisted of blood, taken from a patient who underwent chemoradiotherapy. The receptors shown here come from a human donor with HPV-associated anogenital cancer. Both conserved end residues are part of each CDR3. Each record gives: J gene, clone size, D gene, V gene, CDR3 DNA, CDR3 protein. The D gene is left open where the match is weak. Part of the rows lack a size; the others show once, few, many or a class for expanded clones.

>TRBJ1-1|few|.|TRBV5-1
TGCGCCAGCAGCGTCGAGAGCCTGAACACTGAAGCTTTCTTT
CASSVESLNTEAFF
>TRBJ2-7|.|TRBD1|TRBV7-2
TGTGCCAGCAGCTTACAACAGGGGGCCTACGAGCAGTACTTC
CASSLQQGAYEQYF
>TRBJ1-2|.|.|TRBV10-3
TGTGCCATCAGTGAGTCTGGACTGCTTCTTGGCTACACCTTC
CAISESGLLLGYTF
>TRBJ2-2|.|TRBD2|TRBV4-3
TGCGCCAGCAGCCAAGAGGCCGCGGGAGTTGGCACCGGGGAGCTGTTTTTT
CASSQEAAGVGTGELFF
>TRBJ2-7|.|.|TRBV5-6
TGTGCCAGCAGCTTGAGGCCGGACTCCTACGAGCAGTACTTC
CASSLRPDSYEQYF
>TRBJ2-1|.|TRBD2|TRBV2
TGTGCCAGCAGTGAAGCGCGGCTAGCGGGAGCTATTGAGCAGTTCTTC
CASSEARLAGAIEQFF
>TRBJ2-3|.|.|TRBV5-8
TGTGCCAGAACAACCCGGGACAAGAGCACAGATACGCAGTATTTT
CARTTRDKSTDTQYF
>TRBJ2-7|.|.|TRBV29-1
TGCAGCGTGGCACCGGGAAACTACGAGCAGTACTTC
CSVAPGNYEQYF
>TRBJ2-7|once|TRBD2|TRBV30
TGTGCCTGGAGTACGAAGAAACTAGCGATCTCCTACGAGCAGTACTTC
CAWSTKKLAISYEQYF
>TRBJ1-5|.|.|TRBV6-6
TGTGCCAGCGGGGAGGGGTTTGGCAATCAGCCCCAGCATTTT
CASGEGFGNQPQHF
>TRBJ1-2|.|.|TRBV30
TGTGCCTGGAAGGTGGCGGAGAACTATGGCTACACCTTC
CAWKVAENYGYTF
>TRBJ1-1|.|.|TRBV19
TGTGCCAGTAGTCTCCAGTGGAACCCGAACACTGAAGCTTTCTTT
CASSLQWNPNTEAFF
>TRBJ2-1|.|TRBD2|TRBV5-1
TGCGCCAGCAGCTTATCCGGGACTAGCGAGTACAATGAGCAGTTCTTC
CASSLSGTSEYNEQFF
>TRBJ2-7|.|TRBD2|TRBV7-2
TGTGCCAGCAGCAAAACTAGCGCGAGCTCCTACGAGCAGTACTTC
CASSKTSASSYEQYF
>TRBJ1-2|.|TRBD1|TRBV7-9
TGTGCCAGCAGCTTTGACAGGGATGGCTACACCTTC
CASSFDRDGYTF
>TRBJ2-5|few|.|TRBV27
TGTGCCAGCAGCACGACTGGGGCGGGGACCCAGTACTTC
CASSTTGAGTQYF
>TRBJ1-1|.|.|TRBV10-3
TGTGCCATCAGTGGAATCGGACGGTTGAACACTGAAGCTTTCTTT
CAISGIGRLNTEAFF
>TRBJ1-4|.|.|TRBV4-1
TGCGCCAGCAGCCAAGTCTACGGATCTAATGAAAAACTGTTTTTT
CASSQVYGSNEKLFF
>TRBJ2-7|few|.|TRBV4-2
TGTGCCAGCAGCCAGGGGGAGGTTAGCTCCTACGAGCAGTACTTC
CASSQGEVSSYEQYF
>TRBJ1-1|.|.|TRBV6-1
TGTGCCACTGACTCGGCAGTCACTGAAGCTTTCTTT
CATDSAVTEAFF
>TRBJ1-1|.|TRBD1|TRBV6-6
TGTGCCAGGGACAGGGGCCGAAATGAAGCTTTCTTT
CARDRGRNEAFF
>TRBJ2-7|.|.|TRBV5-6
TGTGCCAGCAGCTTTCACTACGAGCAGTACTTC
CASSFHYEQYF
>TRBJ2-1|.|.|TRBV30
TGTGCCTGGAGTAAGCTTAGCAACTACAATGAGCAGTTCTTC
CAWSKLSNYNEQFF
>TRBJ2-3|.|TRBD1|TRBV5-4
TGTGCCAGCAGCATAACAGGGGCAGATACGCAGTATTTT
CASSITGADTQYF
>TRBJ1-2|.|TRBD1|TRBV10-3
TGTGCCATCAGGGAATCAGGCGACAGGGGAGTGTATGGCTACACCTTC
CAIRESGDRGVYGYTF
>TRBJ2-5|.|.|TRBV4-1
TGCGCCAGCAGCCAAGATAGAGAGACCCAGTACTTC
CASSQDRETQYF
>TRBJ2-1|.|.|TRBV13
TGTGCCAGCAGCTTAGGCGATAGGGCCTACAATGAGCAGTTCTTC
CASSLGDRAYNEQFF